This T cell receptor (beta chain) was observed in a study of neurological immune-mediated disorders. TCRdb re-derived calls from the 5' RACE reads in MiXCR, one entry per CDR3 protein. The table records 85,000 to 100,000 distinct CDR3 sequences, roughly 3.5% of them present only once. Ten or more counts support this clonotype. The CDR3 is made up of 14 amino acids. The germline CDR1 and CDR2 sequences are ENHRY and SYGVKD. The J segment lost 5 bases and the V segment lost 10 bases, leaving 10 bases of the junction unmatched. The source is a woman younger than 30 with multiple sclerosis. The sequencing input was PBMCs. The rearrangement links TRBV10-3 to TRBJ2-1; 8 bases align to TRBD2. CDR3 loop: CATESGRPDNEQFF. CDR3 coding DNA: TGTGCCACTGAGAGCGGGAGACCAGACAATGAGCAGTTCTTC.